This is a list of T cell receptor beta chains from one sample in a study of identical twins. Each CDR3 protein gets one entry after TCRdb re-called the 5' RACE reads with MiXCR. This table holds fewer than 350,000 distinct CDR3 sequences, under 9% found once. These data also featured in a second study, about yellow fever vaccine responses in identical twins.

Sequenced input: memory (CD45RO+) T cells sorted from blood. The receptors shown here come from a woman between 18 and 29 years old in good health. Both conserved end residues are part of each CDR3. Each record gives: clone size, J gene, V gene, D gene, CDR3 DNA, CDR3 protein. D genes are given only for firm matches. Clone size is not always given. Where it is, it says once, few, many or a class for expanded clones.

-,TRBJ2-1,TRBV6-2/TRBV6-3,-,TGTGCCAGCAGTCGGGACTCCTCCGGAGGCAATGAGCAGTTCTTC,CASSRDSSGGNEQFF
-,TRBJ2-3,TRBV9,-,TGTGCCAGCAGCCCTCCATGGAGGGGACTGCCCGATACGCAGTATTTT,CASSPPWRGLPDTQYF
-,TRBJ2-3,TRBV6-1,-,TGTGCCAGCAGTGAAGTGTCGGAGCGGATCAACGGTTACACAGATACGCAGTATTTT,CASSEVSERINGYTDTQYF
few,TRBJ2-1,TRBV20-1,-,TGCAGTGCTGCAGGGGATGGGTCTTACAATGAGCAGTTCTTC,CSAAGDGSYNEQFF
few,TRBJ2-2,TRBV28,TRBD2,TGTGCCAGCACCGGACTAGCGGGAGGGGCCGGGTCCGGGGAGCTGTTTTTT,CASTGLAGGAGSGELFF
few,TRBJ2-5,TRBV20-1,-,TGCAGTGCTATAGGGGGACTAGAGACCCAGTACTTC,CSAIGGLETQYF
few,TRBJ2-1,TRBV20-1,-,TGCAGTGCTAGAGATTGGGGGCTCGGGGACTCATGGTTCTTC,CSARDWGLGDSWFF
many,TRBJ1-3,TRBV7-6,-,TGTGCCAGCAGCTTATTGGGGACGGCGACTTCTGGAAACACCATATATTTT,CASSLLGTATSGNTIYF
many,TRBJ1-5,TRBV7-2,-,TGTGCCAGCAGTCGGTCAAGCAATCAGCCCCAGCATTTT,CASSRSSNQPQHF
many,TRBJ2-3,TRBV7-9,-,TGTGCCAGCAGCTCGAATCAGGGCACAGATACGCAGTATTTT,CASSSNQGTDTQYF
many,TRBJ2-3,TRBV12-3/TRBV12-4,TRBD2,TGTGCCAGCAGCCAAGCGGGAGGGCCGGATACGCAGTATTTT,CASSQAGGPDTQYF
many,TRBJ2-5,TRBV15,-,TGTGCCACCAGCAGAAGCGTGCAAGAGACCCAGTACTTC,CATSRSVQETQYF
many,TRBJ1-2,TRBV6-5,-,TGTGCCAGCAGTTCAGCGTTTACCGACGGCTACACCTTC,CASSSAFTDGYTF
many,TRBJ1-5,TRBV12-3/TRBV12-4,TRBD1,TGTGCCAGCAGTATCGGACAGGGCAATCAGCCCCAGCATTTT,CASSIGQGNQPQHF
few,TRBJ2-5,TRBV20-1,-,TGCAGTGCTAGAGTAGGGGGGTGGGAGACCCAGTACTTC,CSARVGGWETQYF
few,TRBJ2-7,TRBV27,TRBD1,TGTGCCAGCAGATTGAGTTGGGACAGCTCCTACGAGCAGTACTTC,CASRLSWDSSYEQYF
-,TRBJ2-1,TRBV9,-,TGTGCCAGCAGCGTAGGGAGGGAGACAGGGCAGTTCTTC,CASSVGRETGQFF
-,TRBJ1-2,TRBV28,-,TGTGCCAGCAGTTTCTTGTGGGCCTATGATGGCTACACCTTC,CASSFLWAYDGYTF
many,TRBJ1-1,TRBV6-1,-,TGTGCCAGCAGGCGGGGGTCCAGCATGAACACTGAAGCTTTCTTT,CASRRGSSMNTEAFF
-,TRBJ2-7,TRBV11-2,-,TGTGCCAGCACCTCCGGGGTATACGAGCAGTACTTC,CASTSGVYEQYF
few,TRBJ1-1,TRBV5-1,-,TGCGCCAGCAGCCCTGTGAAAGCGATGAACACTGAAGCTTTCTTT,CASSPVKAMNTEAFF
-,TRBJ2-3,TRBV15,TRBD2,TGTGCCACCAGCAGACCCGGGCTAGCGGGGGCGGGAGATACGCAGTATTTT,CATSRPGLAGAGDTQYF
few,TRBJ2-3,TRBV20-1,TRBD2,TGCAGTGCTAGAGATTCTGGGGGGGGTAGCACAGATACGCAGTATTTT,CSARDSGGGSTDTQYF
many,TRBJ2-1,TRBV4-1,TRBD2,TGCGCCAGCAGCCTAAGCCCCGGACTAGCGGGGTACAATGAGCAGTTCTTC,CASSLSPGLAGYNEQFF
-,TRBJ2-2,TRBV20-1,-,TGCAGTGCTAGTTATCCGAACACCGGGGAGCTGTTTTTT,CSASYPNTGELFF
-,TRBJ2-1,TRBV4-2,-,TGTGCCAGCAGCCCGATCCGGGACTCATTGTCCTACAATGAGCAGTTCTTC,CASSPIRDSLSYNEQFF
many,TRBJ2-1,TRBV10-1,-,TGCGCCAGCAGTGAGTCGGACCCGGCAGGGGCGGCGGATGAGCAGTTCTTC,CASSESDPAGAADEQFF
many,TRBJ1-1,TRBV12-3/TRBV12-4,-,TGTGCCAGCAGTTTAGCGGGGCAGGGCGGCACTGAAGCTTTCTTT,CASSLAGQGGTEAFF
few,TRBJ1-1,TRBV6-1,-,TGTGCCAGCAGTGTTCAACGAGACACTGAAGCTTTCTTT,CASSVQRDTEAFF
many,TRBJ2-7,TRBV28,TRBD2,TGTGCCAGCAGTTTCCCCGGACTAGCGGAGTACGAGCAGTACTTC,CASSFPGLAEYEQYF
-,TRBJ2-1,TRBV6-5,-,TGTGCCAGCAGTTATGATACTGCCGGGACCCGGCAGTTCTTC,CASSYDTAGTRQFF
many,TRBJ1-5,TRBV7-2,TRBD1,TGTGCCAGCAGCCCGGGACAGCGGAATCAGCCCCAGCATTTT,CASSPGQRNQPQHF
few,TRBJ2-3,TRBV6-1,TRBD1,TGTGCCAGCAGCCCTACAGGGGGGAAAGATACGCAGTATTTT,CASSPTGGKDTQYF
many,TRBJ1-2,TRBV5-1,-,TGCGCCAGCAGCACAGGACGTATTTCTAACTATGGCTACACCTTC,CASSTGRISNYGYTF
few,TRBJ2-1,TRBV7-8,TRBD2,TGTGCCAGCAGCTTTAGACGGACTAGCGGGGAAAGCTCCTACAATGAGCAGTTCTTC,CASSFRRTSGESSYNEQFF
-,TRBJ1-2,TRBV19,-,TGTGCCAGTAGTACGGGACTGAACTATGGCTACACCTTC,CASSTGLNYGYTF
few,TRBJ2-3,TRBV7-3,TRBD2,TGTGCCAGCAGCTTACCTAGCGGGAGTGAGTATACGCAGTATTTT,CASSLPSGSEYTQYF
many,TRBJ2-3,TRBV20-1,-,TGCAGTGCTAGAGCCAGCGACCGCTTAGATACGCAGTATTTT,CSARASDRLDTQYF
-,TRBJ2-1,TRBV20-1,TRBD1,TGCAGTGCTAGAGCGGGACAGGTCATGGATGAGCAGTTCTTC,CSARAGQVMDEQFF
few,TRBJ2-1,TRBV18,-,TGTGCCAGCTCACCCGGGACCTACTCTACAGCCGATGAGCAGTTCTTC,CASSPGTYSTADEQFF
many,TRBJ1-1,TRBV4-1,-,TGCGCCAGCAGCCACCCCCGGAGGGGGGTAGGAACTGAAGCTTTCTTT,CASSHPRRGVGTEAFF
many,TRBJ2-1,TRBV20-1,TRBD2,TGCAGTGCTAGAGTACTAGCGGGAGAGGGTGAGCAGTTCTTC,CSARVLAGEGEQFF
-,TRBJ1-2,TRBV28,TRBD1,TGTGCCAGCAGTTTAAGGGGGGGACAGTTTAACTATGGCTACACCTTC,CASSLRGGQFNYGYTF
many,TRBJ2-2,TRBV7-8,-,TGTGCCAGCAGCCGTGGGGAGCTCCTCACCGGGGAGCTGTTTTTT,CASSRGELLTGELFF
many,TRBJ1-3,TRBV7-6,TRBD1,TGTGCCAGCAGCGGGACAGGGGTCTACTCTGGAAACACCATATATTTT,CASSGTGVYSGNTIYF
few,TRBJ2-1,TRBV19,-,TGTGCCAGTAGTATCGGGGGCAGGGGTGAGCAGTTCTTC,CASSIGGRGEQFF
-,TRBJ1-5,TRBV27,TRBD1,TGTGCCAGCTACTACCACCGGGACAGGGTGGAGGAAGAACAGCCCCAGCATTTT,CASYYHRDRVEEEQPQHF
few,TRBJ1-6,TRBV27,-,TGTGCCAGCAGTTTAGGGGCGATGAATTCACCCCTCCACTTT,CASSLGAMNSPLHF
many,TRBJ1-1,TRBV3-1,-,TGTGCCAGCAGCCAGGGGCTTGAAGCTTTCTTT,CASSQGLEAFF
many,TRBJ2-3,TRBV5-1,-,TGCGCCAGCAGCCCGGACATAAGCACAGATACGCAGTATTTT,CASSPDISTDTQYF
-,TRBJ1-1,TRBV20-1,-,TGCAGTGCTAGAGAGTACCCCGTGACTGAAGCTTTCTTT,CSAREYPVTEAFF
many,TRBJ1-1,TRBV7-9,-,TGTGCCAGCAGCTACGGACAGAACACTGAAGCTTTCTTT,CASSYGQNTEAFF
many,TRBJ2-3,TRBV5-1,-,TGCGCCAGCAGCTTCTTGGATACGCAGTATTTT,CASSFLDTQYF
many,TRBJ2-1,TRBV4-1,TRBD2,TGCGCCAGCAGCCAAGATTCAGTCGGCCTAGCGGGAGATGAGCAGTTCTTC,CASSQDSVGLAGDEQFF
-,TRBJ2-1,TRBV7-9,TRBD2,TGTGCCAGCAGCTTAGGTGCGGGGGGGCCAGTCAATGAGCAGTTCTTC,CASSLGAGGPVNEQFF
-,TRBJ2-3,TRBV28,-,TGTGCCAGCAGTGGCGATTATACGCAGTATTTT,CASSGDYTQYF
-,TRBJ1-1,TRBV28,TRBD1,TGTGCCAGCAGTTCCTGGACAGGGGGTAGGACTGAAGCTTTCTTT,CASSSWTGGRTEAFF
many,TRBJ2-1,TRBV15,-,TGTGCCACCAGCAGAGATCCACTATTCTCCAATGAGCAGTTCTTC,CATSRDPLFSNEQFF